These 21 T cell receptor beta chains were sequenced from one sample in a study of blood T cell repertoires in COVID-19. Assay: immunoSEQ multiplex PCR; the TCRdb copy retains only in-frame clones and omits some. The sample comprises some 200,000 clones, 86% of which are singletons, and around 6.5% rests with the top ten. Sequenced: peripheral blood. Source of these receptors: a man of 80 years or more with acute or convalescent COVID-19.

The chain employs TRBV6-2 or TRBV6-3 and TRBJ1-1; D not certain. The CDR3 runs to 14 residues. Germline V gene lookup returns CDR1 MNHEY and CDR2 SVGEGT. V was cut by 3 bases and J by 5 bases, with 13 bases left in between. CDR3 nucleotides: TGTGCCAGCAGTTATGTAGCGGGCGGGACTGAAGCTTTCTTT. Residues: CASSYVAGGTEAFF.

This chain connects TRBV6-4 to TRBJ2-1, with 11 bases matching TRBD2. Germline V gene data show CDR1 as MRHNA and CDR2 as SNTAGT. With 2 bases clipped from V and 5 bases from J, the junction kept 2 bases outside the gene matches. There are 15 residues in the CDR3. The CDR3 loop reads CASSDGTSGHNEQFF. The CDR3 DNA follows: TGTGCCAGCAGTGACGGGACTAGCGGACACAATGAGCAGTTCTTC.

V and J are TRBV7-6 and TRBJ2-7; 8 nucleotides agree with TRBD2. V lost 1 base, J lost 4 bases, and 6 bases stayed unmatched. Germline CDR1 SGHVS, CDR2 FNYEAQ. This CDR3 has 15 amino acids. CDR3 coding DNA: TGTGCCAGCAGCTTAGAGGTTAGCGGGACTTACGAGCAGTACTTC. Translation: CASSLEVSGTYEQYF.

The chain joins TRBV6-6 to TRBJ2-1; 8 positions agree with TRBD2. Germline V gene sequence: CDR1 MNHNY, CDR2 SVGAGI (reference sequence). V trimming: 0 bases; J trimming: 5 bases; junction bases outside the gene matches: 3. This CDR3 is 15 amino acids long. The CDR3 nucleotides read TGTGCCAGCAGTTACTCCATTAGCGGGAACAATGAGCAGTTCTTC. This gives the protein CASSYSISGNNEQFF.

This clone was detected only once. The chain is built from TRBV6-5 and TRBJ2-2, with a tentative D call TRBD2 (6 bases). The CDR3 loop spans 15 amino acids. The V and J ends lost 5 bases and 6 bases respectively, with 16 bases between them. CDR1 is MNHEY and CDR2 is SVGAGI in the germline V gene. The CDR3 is CASSPTSFFPGELFF. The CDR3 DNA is TGTGCCAGCAGTCCGACTAGTTTCTTCCCCGGGGAGCTGTTTTTT.

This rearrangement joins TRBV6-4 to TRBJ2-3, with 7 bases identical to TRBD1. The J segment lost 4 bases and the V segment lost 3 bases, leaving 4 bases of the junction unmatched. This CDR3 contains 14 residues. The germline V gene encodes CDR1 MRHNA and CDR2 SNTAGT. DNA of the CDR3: TGTGCCAGCAGTGAAGGGGGCATAGCAGATACGCAGTATTTT. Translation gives CASSEGGIADTQYF.

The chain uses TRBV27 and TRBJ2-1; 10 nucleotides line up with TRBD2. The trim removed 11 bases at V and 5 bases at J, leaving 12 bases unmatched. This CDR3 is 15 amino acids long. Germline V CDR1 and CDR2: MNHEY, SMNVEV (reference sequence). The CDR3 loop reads CALRELAGIHNEQFF. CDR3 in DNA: TGTGCCCTTCGAGAACTAGCGGGAATCCACAATGAGCAGTTCTTC.

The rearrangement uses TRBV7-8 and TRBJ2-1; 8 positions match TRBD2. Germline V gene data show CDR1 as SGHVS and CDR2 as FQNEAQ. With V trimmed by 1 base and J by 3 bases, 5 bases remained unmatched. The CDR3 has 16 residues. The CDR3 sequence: CASSLVAGYLYNEQFF. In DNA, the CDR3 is TGTGCCAGCAGCTTAGTAGCGGGATATCTCTACAATGAGCAGTTCTTC.

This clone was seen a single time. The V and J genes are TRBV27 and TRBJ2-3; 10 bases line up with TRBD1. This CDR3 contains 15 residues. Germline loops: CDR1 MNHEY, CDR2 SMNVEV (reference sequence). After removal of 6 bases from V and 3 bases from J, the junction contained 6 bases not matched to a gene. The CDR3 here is CASRRTGGDTDTQYF. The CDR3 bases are TGTGCCAGCAGGAGGACAGGGGGAGATACAGATACGCAGTATTTT.

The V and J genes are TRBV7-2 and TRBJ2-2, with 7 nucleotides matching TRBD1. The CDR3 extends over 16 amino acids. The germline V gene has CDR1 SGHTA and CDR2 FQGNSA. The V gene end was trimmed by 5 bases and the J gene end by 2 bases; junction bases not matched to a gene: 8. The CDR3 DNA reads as TGTGCCAGCAGCGTGTCGGGACAGACTAACACCGGGGAGCTGTTTTTT. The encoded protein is CASSVSGQTNTGELFF.

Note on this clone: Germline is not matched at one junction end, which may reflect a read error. The CDR3 region is CASSLETGGSRNTEAFF. In nucleotides, the CDR3 is TGTGCTAGCAGCTTAGAGACAGGGGGATCGAGGAACACTGAAGCTTTCTTT. V is TRBV7-7 and J is TRBJ1-1; 9 bases align to TRBD1. The CDR3 contains 17 residues. The germline V gene encodes CDR1 SSHAT and CDR2 FNYEAQ (reference sequence).

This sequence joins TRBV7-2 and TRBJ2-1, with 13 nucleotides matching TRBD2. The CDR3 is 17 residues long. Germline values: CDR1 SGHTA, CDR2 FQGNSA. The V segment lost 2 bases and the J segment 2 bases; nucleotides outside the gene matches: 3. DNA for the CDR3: TGTGCCAGCAGCTTATTAGGACTAGCGGGAGCCTACAATGAGCAGTTCTTC. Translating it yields CASSLLGLAGAYNEQFF.

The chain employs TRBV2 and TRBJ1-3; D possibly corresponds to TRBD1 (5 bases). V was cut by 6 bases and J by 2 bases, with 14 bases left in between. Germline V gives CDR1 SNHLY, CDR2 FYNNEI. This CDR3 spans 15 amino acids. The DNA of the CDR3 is TGTGCCAGCAGCCCAGACAGCTTAACTGGAAACACCATATATTTT. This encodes CASSPDSLTGNTIYF.

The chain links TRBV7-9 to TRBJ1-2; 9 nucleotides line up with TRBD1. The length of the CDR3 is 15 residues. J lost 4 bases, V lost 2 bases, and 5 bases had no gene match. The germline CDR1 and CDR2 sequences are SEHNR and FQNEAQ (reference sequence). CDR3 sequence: CASSLPGTGTYGYTF. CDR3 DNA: TGTGCCAGCAGCTTACCCGGGACAGGGACCTATGGCTACACCTTC. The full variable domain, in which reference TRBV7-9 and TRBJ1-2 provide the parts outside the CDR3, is DTGVSQNPRHKITKRGQNVTFRCDPISEHNRLYWYRQTLGQGPEFLTYFQNEAQLEKSRLLSDRFSAERPKGSFSTLEIQRTEQGDSAMYLCASSLPGTGTYGYTFGSGTRLTVV.

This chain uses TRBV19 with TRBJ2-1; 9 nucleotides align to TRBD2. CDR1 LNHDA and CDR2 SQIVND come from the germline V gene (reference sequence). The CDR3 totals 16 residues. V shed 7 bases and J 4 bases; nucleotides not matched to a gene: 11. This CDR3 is CASTEASGAFYNEQFF. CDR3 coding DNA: TGTGCCAGTACAGAAGCTAGCGGGGCCTTTTACAATGAGCAGTTCTTC.

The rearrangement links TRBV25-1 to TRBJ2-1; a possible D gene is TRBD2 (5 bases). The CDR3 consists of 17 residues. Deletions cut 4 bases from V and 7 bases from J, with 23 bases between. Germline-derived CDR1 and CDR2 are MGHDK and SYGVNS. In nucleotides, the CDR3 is TGTGCCAGCAGTGGGATCTTGAGGGCGGGCGTAAGGAATGAGCAGTTCTTC. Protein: CASSGILRAGVRNEQFF. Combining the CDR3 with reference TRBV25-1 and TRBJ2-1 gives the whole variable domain EADIYQTPRYLVIGTGKKITLECSQTMGHDKMYWYQQDPGMELHLIHYSYGVNSTEKGDLSSESTVSRIRTEHFPLTLESARPSHTSQYLCASSGILRAGVRNEQFFGPGTRLTVL.

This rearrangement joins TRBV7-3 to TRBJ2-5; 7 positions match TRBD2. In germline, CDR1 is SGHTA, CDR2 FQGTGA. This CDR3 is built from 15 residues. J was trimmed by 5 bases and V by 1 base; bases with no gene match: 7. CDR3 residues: CASSLSGRRGETQYF. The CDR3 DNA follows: TGTGCCAGCAGCTTAAGCGGGAGACGGGGTGAGACCCAGTACTTC.

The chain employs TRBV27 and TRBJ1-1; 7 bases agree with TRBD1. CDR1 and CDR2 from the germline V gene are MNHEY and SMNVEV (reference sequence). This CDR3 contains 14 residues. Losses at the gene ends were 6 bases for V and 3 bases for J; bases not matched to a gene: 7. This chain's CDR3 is CASRAGGLDTEAFF. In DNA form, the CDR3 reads TGTGCCAGCAGGGCAGGGGGGCTCGACACTGAAGCTTTCTTT.

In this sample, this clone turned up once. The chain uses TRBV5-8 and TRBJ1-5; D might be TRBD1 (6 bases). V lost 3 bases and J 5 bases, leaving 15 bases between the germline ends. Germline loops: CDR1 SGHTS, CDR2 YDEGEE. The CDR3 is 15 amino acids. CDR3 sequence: CASSSGQRIDQPQHF. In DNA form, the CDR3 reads TGTGCCAGCAGCTCCGGACAGCGCATTGATCAGCCCCAGCATTTT. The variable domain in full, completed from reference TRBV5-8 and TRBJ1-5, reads EAGVTQSPTHLIKTRGQQATLRCSPISGHTSVYWYQQALGLGLQFLLWYDEGEERNRGNFPPRFSGRQFPNYSSELNVNALELEDSALYLCASSSGQRIDQPQHFGDGTRLSIL.

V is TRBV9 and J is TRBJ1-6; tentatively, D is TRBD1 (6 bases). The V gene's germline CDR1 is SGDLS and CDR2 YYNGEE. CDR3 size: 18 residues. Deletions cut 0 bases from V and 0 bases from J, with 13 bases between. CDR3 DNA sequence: TGTGCCAGCAGCGTAGAGGGGGAACGAGACTCCTATAATTCACCCCTCCACTTT. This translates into CASSVEGERDSYNSPLHF.

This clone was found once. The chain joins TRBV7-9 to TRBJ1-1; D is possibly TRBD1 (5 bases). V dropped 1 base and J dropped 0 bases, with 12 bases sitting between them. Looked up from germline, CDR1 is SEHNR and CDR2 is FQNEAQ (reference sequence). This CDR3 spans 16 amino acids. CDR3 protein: CASSLVGRGMNTEAFF. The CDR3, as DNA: TGTGCCAGCAGCTTAGTGGGGCGGGGGATGAACACTGAAGCTTTCTTT.